Following are 27 T cell receptor beta chains from one sample sequenced in a study of T cell responses to AZD1222 COVID-19 vaccine. Sequencing was performed with immunoSEQ multiplex PCR; in TCRdb, only in-frame clones are kept and a portion is missing. In the table there are over 130,000 clones, roughly 90% of which are singletons. The source material was peripheral blood, sampled on day 0 of AZD1222 vaccination. These receptor sequences come from an adult in good health.

On this clone: The same CDR3 can be traced to other DNA sequences in this sample. V is TRBV5-5 and J is TRBJ2-1, with D uncertain. Germline CDR1 and CDR2: SGHKS and YYEKEE (reference sequence). CDR3 length: 12 amino acids. The V end was cut by 0 bases, the J end by 6 bases, with 4 bases between. The CDR3 region has the DNA TGTGCCAGCAGCTTGGGTGGCAATGAGCAGTTCTTC. This encodes CASSLGGNEQFF.

The chain recombines TRBV6-4 with TRBJ1-2, with TRBD1 as a possible D gene (6 bases). The V gene's germline CDR1 is MRHNA and CDR2 SNTAGT. Between the trimmed V and J ends, which lost 3 bases and 2 bases, there was a span of 13 bases. The CDR3 covers 15 residues. Written as DNA, the CDR3 is TGTGCCAGCAGTGAGACATGGGGGCCAAACTATGGCTACACCTTC. Its translation: CASSETWGPNYGYTF.

The V gene is TRBV7-9, the J gene TRBJ2-1; D is ambiguous. This CDR3 has 11 residues. In germline, CDR1 is SEHNR, CDR2 FQNEAQ (reference sequence). V lost 5 bases to trimming and J lost 10 bases, with 9 bases between them. CDR3 sequence (DNA): TGTGCCAGCAGCCGCGTGGGGGAGCAGTTCTTC. It encodes CASSRVGEQFF.

V and J are TRBV28 and TRBJ1-4, with TRBD1 as a possible D gene (5 bases). Germline lookup yields CDR1 MDHEN and CDR2 SYDVKM. Trimming cost V 8 bases and J 8 bases, with 18 bases left between them. The CDR3 has 14 residues. The CDR3 protein is CASRLGGVGEKLFF. The DNA for the CDR3 is TGTGCCAGCCGCCTCGGGGGGGTGGGCGAAAAACTGTTTTTT.

This chain uses TRBV29-1 with TRBJ1-1; no clear D gene. Germline assignment: CDR1 SQVTM and CDR2 ANQGSEA. V lost 0 bases and J 6 bases, leaving 23 bases between the germline ends. CDR3 length: 17 residues. Written as DNA, the CDR3 is TGCAGCGTTGAAGATCGGCATAACCCCACGGTTGGCTCTGAAGCTTTCTTT. The encoded protein is CSVEDRHNPTVGSEAFF.

This clone was counted a few times. The genes are TRBV5-1 and TRBJ2-1, with TRBD2 matching over 10 bases. The CDR3 is 16 residues long. Germline trimming cut 4 bases from V and 7 bases from J; bases unmatched to any gene: 11. Germline V lookup: CDR1 SGHRS, CDR2 YFSETQ. CDR3 in DNA: TGCGCCAGCAGCGCCCTAGCGGGGGCCCCAGGGAATGAGCAGTTCTTC. Translation: CASSALAGAPGNEQFF.

The genes are TRBV27 and TRBJ1-4, with D possibly matching TRBD1 (6 bases). Trimming took off 4 bases at V and 5 bases at J, with 8 bases between the two ends. The CDR3 has 13 residues. Germline loops: CDR1 MNHEY, CDR2 SMNVEV (reference sequence). CDR3 sequence (DNA): TGTGCCAGCAGTTGGGGGGCGAATGAAAAACTGTTTTTT. Translated, it gives CASSWGANEKLFF.

V gene TRBV6-4 combines with J gene TRBJ2-6; possible D gene TRBD1, 7 bases. CDR1 MRHNA and CDR2 SNTAGT come from the germline V gene. The CDR3 sequence is 17 residues long. Trimming took 4 bases from V and 3 from J, leaving 16 bases between them. CDR3 DNA sequence: TGTGCCAGCAGTGTTCCGGGTCAGGGGGGTGGGGCCAACGTCCTGACTTTC. Encoded protein: CASSVPGQGGGANVLTF.

The V gene is TRBV19, the J gene TRBJ1-5; D is ambiguous. The CDR3 has 13 residues. Per the germline V gene, CDR1 is LNHDA and CDR2 is SQIVND (reference sequence). V was trimmed by 1 base and J by 7 bases, leaving 8 bases between them. The CDR3 nucleotides read TGTGCCAGTAGTATAGGAGGGTGGCAGCCCCAGCATTTT. Amino acids: CASSIGGWQPQHF. Variable domain in full (rest from reference TRBV19 and TRBJ1-5): DGGITQSPKYLFRKEGQNVTLSCEQNLNHDAMYWYRQDPGQGLRLIYYSQIVNDFQKGDIAEGYSVSREKKESFPLTVTSAQKNPTAFYLCASSIGGWQPQHFGDGTRLSIL.

The chain is built from TRBV4-1 and TRBJ2-4; 12 nucleotides agree with TRBD2. This CDR3 is built from 20 residues. Unmatched junction bases numbered 20, after V lost 3 bases and J lost 8 bases. Germline values: CDR1 MGHRA, CDR2 YSYEKL. The CDR3 DNA sequence: TGCGCCAGCAGCCAGCCGGGACTAGCGGGCTCGGGCAGGCTAGGGGACATTCAGTACTTC. It yields the protein CASSQPGLAGSGRLGDIQYF.

The chain couples TRBV29-1 to TRBJ2-1, with 13 positions matching TRBD2. Germline V gives CDR1 SQVTM, CDR2 ANQGSEA. V lost 3 bases, J lost 7 bases, and 3 bases stayed unmatched. The CDR3 has 14 amino acids. The CDR3 region is CSVERLAGGNEQFF. CDR3 in DNA: TGCAGCGTTGAGCGACTAGCGGGAGGAAATGAGCAGTTCTTC.

The chain has TRBV12-5 and TRBJ2-5; D remains ambiguous. V lost 1 base and J 2 bases, leaving 11 bases between the germline ends. Germline V gene sequence: CDR1 LGHNT, CDR2 FRNRAP. CDR3 length equals 15 residues. Here the CDR3 DNA reads TGTGCTAGTGGTTTGGGACTTCCCCCACAAGAGACCCAGTACTTC. Amino acids: CASGLGLPPQETQYF.

The V call is TRBV5-1, the J call TRBJ1-1; perhaps TRBD1 as D (5 bases). The germline CDR1 and CDR2 sequences are SGHRS and YFSETQ. V lost 2 bases to trimming and J lost 1 base, with 9 bases between them. CDR3 size: 14 residues. The CDR3 sequence: CASSFSQGNTEAFF. As DNA, the CDR3 is TGCGCCAGCAGCTTTTCGCAGGGGAACACTGAAGCTTTCTTT.

The chain couples TRBV6-5 to TRBJ2-7; 7 nucleotides match TRBD1. V lost 2 bases to trimming and J lost 1 base; unmatched junction nucleotides: 5. The CDR3 is made up of 15 amino acids. Looked up from germline, CDR1 is MNHEY and CDR2 is SVGAGI. CDR3 nucleotide sequence: TGTGCCAGCAGTTACGACAGGGCCCTATCCTACGAGCAGTACTTC. Residues: CASSYDRALSYEQYF.

The chain recombines TRBV19 with TRBJ1-1; no definite D call. V lost 1 base and J lost 10, with 13 bases in between. Per the germline V gene, CDR1 is LNHDA and CDR2 is SQIVND (reference sequence). The CDR3 is 13 amino acids. CDR3 in DNA: TGTGCCAGTAGTATAGCCCTTTTTAATCGAGCTTTCTTT. The encoded protein is CASSIALFNRAFF.

V gene TRBV3-1 (or the pseudogene TRBV3-2) combines with J gene TRBJ2-7; the match to TRBD1 covers 9 bases. After removal of 4 bases from V and 6 bases from J, the junction contained 7 bases not matched to a gene. Per germline, CDR1 LGHDT and CDR2 YNNKEL (reference sequence). The CDR3 sequence is 14 residues long. Here the CDR3 DNA reads TGTGCCAGCAGCCTAGGGACAGGGACGCGCGAGCAGTACTTC. The encoded protein is CASSLGTGTREQYF.

This clone has more than one count but fewer than ten. This chain joins TRBV29-1 and TRBJ2-1; D remains ambiguous. V lost 3 bases and J 3 bases, leaving 0 bases between the germline ends. Germline assignment: CDR1 SQVTM and CDR2 ANQGSEA. The CDR3 is 10 residues long. The CDR3 is CSVDYNEQFF. Written as DNA, the CDR3 is TGCAGCGTTGACTACAATGAGCAGTTCTTC.

The chain combines TRBV6-1 with TRBJ2-3; perhaps TRBD2 as D (6 bases). There are 16 residues in the CDR3. Germline assignment: CDR1 MNHNS and CDR2 SASEGT. The germline V and J ends were trimmed by 4 bases and 5 bases, with 19 bases remaining between them. The CDR3 reads CASSGSVVVSGDTQYF. The CDR3 DNA sequence: TGTGCCAGCAGTGGGAGCGTAGTAGTTAGCGGAGATACGCAGTATTTT.

V and J are TRBV5-1 and TRBJ1-3; no definite D call. Germline lookup yields CDR1 SGHRS and CDR2 YFSETQ. CDR3 length: 16 amino acids. Trimming took off 3 bases at V and 0 bases at J, with 13 bases between the two ends. For the CDR3, the DNA is TGCGCCAGCAGCTCGGCCAGCCAGAGCTCTGGAAACACCATATATTTT. Translated: CASSSASQSSGNTIYF.

The J gene is TRBJ1-2, the V gene TRBV28; D remains unclear. CDR3 size: 14 residues. Trimming took 2 bases from V and 4 from J, leaving 11 bases between them. Germline loops: CDR1 MDHEN, CDR2 SYDVKM. The DNA of the CDR3 is TGTGCCAGCAGTTTACGGGTGGGTCTCTATGGCTACACCTTC. Translating gives CASSLRVGLYGYTF.

This sequence joins TRBV14 and TRBJ1-1; D is unclear. The germline CDR1 and CDR2 sequences are SGHDN and FVKESK. Between the trimmed V and J ends, which lost 4 bases and 5 bases, there was a span of 20 bases. The CDR3 has 16 amino acids. The CDR3 loop is CASSPIVFSAGTEAFF. CDR3 nucleotide sequence: TGTGCCAGCAGCCCTATCGTTTTCTCGGCAGGAACTGAAGCTTTCTTT. The full variable domain, its missing parts supplied by reference TRBV14 and TRBJ1-1, is EAGVTQFPSHSVIEKGQTVTLRCDPISGHDNLYWYRRVMGKEIKFLLHFVKESKQDESGMPNNRFLAERTGGTYSTLKVQPAELEDSGVYFCASSPIVFSAGTEAFFGQGTRLTVV.

The chain combines TRBV27 with TRBJ1-1, with 7 positions matching TRBD1. Trimming cost V 2 bases and J 5 bases; bases outside gene matches: 5. The CDR3 contains 14 residues. Germline V gene sequence: CDR1 MNHEY, CDR2 SMNVEV (reference sequence). The CDR3: CASSLTGVWTEAFF. CDR3 sequence (DNA): TGTGCCAGCAGTTTAACAGGGGTGTGGACTGAAGCTTTCTTT.

V gene TRBV7-9 combines with J gene TRBJ1-4, with a weak D call TRBD1 (5 bases). Germline assignment: CDR1 SEHNR and CDR2 FQNEAQ (reference sequence). This CDR3 contains 15 residues. Trimming removed 4 bases from V and 4 bases from J, with 13 bases in between. The CDR3 is CASSSGGGNNEKLFF. CDR3 nucleotide sequence: TGTGCCAGCAGCTCCGGCGGGGGAAATAATGAAAAACTGTTTTTT.

This clone was observed a single time. The chain links TRBV4-1 to TRBJ1-5, with TRBD1 matching over 8 bases. The CDR3 totals 16 residues. V was pared by 0 bases and J by 7 bases, with 8 bases of the junction left unmatched. Germline values: CDR1 MGHRA, CDR2 YSYEKL. The CDR3: CASSQEGLQGGQPQHF. In DNA form, the CDR3 reads TGCGCCAGCAGCCAAGAGGGTCTACAGGGGGGCCAGCCCCAGCATTTT.

CDR3 bases: TGTGCCACTCGAGGGACAGGGGGCGATCCTAAACTGTTTTTT. The encoded protein is CATRGTGGDPKLFF. The rearrangement joins TRBV2 to TRBJ1-4; 12 bases are a match to TRBD1. The CDR3 totals 14 residues. From germline, CDR1 is SNHLY and CDR2 FYNNEI. Unmatched junction bases numbered 11, after V lost 10 bases and J lost 11 bases.

CDR3 amino acids: CSFTGTTNTGELFF. The CDR3 DNA sequence: TGCAGCTTCACAGGGACTACCAACACCGGGGAGCTGTTTTTT. The genes are TRBV29-1 and TRBJ2-2; weak D call: TRBD2 (7 bases). Germline V lookup: CDR1 SQVTM, CDR2 ANQGSEA. Trimming took off 8 bases at V and 2 bases at J, with 15 bases between the two ends. This CDR3 region has 14 residues.

This sequence joins TRBV3-1 (or the pseudogene TRBV3-2) and TRBJ1-4, with unresolved D. V shed 4 bases and J shed 0 bases, with 6 bases lying between them. Germline values: CDR1 LGHDT, CDR2 YNNKEL (reference sequence). The CDR3 covers 14 residues. Here the CDR3 reads CASSPLTTNEKLFF. The CDR3, as DNA: TGTGCCAGCAGCCCCCTTACAACTAATGAAAAACTGTTTTTT.